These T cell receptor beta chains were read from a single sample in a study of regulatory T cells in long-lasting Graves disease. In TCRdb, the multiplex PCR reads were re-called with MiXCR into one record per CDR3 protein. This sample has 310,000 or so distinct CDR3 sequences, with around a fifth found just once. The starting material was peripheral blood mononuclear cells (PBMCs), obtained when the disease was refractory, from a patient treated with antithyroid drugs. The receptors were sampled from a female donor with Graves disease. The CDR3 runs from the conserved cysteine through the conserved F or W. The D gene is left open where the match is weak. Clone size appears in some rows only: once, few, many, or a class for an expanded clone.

CDR3aa: CASSYLTGPNTEAFF
CDR3nt: TGTGCCAGCAGTTATTTGACAGGCCCTAACACTGAAGCTTTCTTT
v_gene: TRBV2
j_gene: TRBJ1-1
abundance: few
d_gene: .

CDR3aa: CASSPGTGFSNTEAFF
CDR3nt: TGTGCCAGCAGTCCCGGGACAGGTTTTTCAAACACTGAAGCTTTCTTT
v_gene: TRBV12-3/TRBV12-4
j_gene: TRBJ1-1
abundance: .
d_gene: TRBD1

CDR3aa: CAGGSGQLNQPQHF
CDR3nt: TGTGCCGGGGGATCGGGACAATTAAATCAGCCCCAGCATTTT
v_gene: TRBV19
j_gene: TRBJ1-5
abundance: .
d_gene: .

CDR3aa: CASSQRGGAGQPQHF
CDR3nt: TGTGCCAGCAGCCAACGAGGGGGAGCGGGTCAGCCCCAGCATTTT
v_gene: TRBV12-3/TRBV12-4
j_gene: TRBJ1-5
abundance: .
d_gene: .

CDR3aa: CASSTRGRVVTGELFF
CDR3nt: TGTGCCAGCAGCACACGGGGCAGGGTGGTCACCGGGGAGCTGTTTTTT
v_gene: TRBV7-2
j_gene: TRBJ2-2
abundance: .
d_gene: .

CDR3aa: CASSLADQWPYEQYF
CDR3nt: TGTGCCAGCAGTTTAGCAGACCAGTGGCCCTACGAGCAGTACTTC
v_gene: TRBV28
j_gene: TRBJ2-7
abundance: .
d_gene: .

CDR3aa: CASSLGAGTSLGYTF
CDR3nt: TGTGCCAGCAGCTTGGGGGCTGGGACCTCACTTGGCTACACCTTC
v_gene: TRBV7-2
j_gene: TRBJ1-2
abundance: .
d_gene: .

CDR3aa: CAWSGQGNQPQHF
CDR3nt: TGTGCCTGGAGTGGGCAGGGAAATCAGCCCCAGCATTTT
v_gene: TRBV30
j_gene: TRBJ1-5
abundance: many
d_gene: .

CDR3aa: CASIDGGANTEAFF
CDR3nt: TGTGCCAGCATTGACGGGGGGGCGAACACTGAAGCTTTCTTT
v_gene: TRBV2
j_gene: TRBJ1-1
abundance: many
d_gene: .

CDR3aa: CASSLVPGGRFAEAFF
CDR3nt: TGTGCCAGCAGCCTAGTACCAGGGGGCCGCTTCGCTGAAGCTTTCTTT
v_gene: TRBV7-3
j_gene: TRBJ1-1
abundance: .
d_gene: TRBD1